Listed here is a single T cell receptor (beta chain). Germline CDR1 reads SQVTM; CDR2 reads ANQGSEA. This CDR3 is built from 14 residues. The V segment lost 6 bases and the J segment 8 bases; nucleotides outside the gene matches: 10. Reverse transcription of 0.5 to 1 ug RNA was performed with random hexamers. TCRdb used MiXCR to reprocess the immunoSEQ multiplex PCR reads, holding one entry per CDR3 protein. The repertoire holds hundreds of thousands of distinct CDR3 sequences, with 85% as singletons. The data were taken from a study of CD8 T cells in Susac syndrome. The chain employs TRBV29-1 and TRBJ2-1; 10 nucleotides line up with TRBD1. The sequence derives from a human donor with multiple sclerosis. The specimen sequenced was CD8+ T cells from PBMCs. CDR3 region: CSVLKDRGFDEQFF. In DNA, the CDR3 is TGCAGCGTACTCAAGGACAGGGGGTTTGATGAGCAGTTCTTC.